This TCR beta chain originates from a study of CD8 T cells in ankylosing spondylitis. Study findings and constraints: Some motif variants had been reported before (in reactive arthritis synovial fluid and blood). Clones that were linked to disease were CD8+ and were relatively rare in peripheral blood. The authors reported significant enrichment of disease-linked clones in matched ankylosing spondylitis synovial fluid. What appeared characteristic of ankylosing spondylitis blood was a TCR beta motif of fewer than ten highly homologous variants.

TCRdb ran MiXCR on the 5' RACE reads and lists one entry per CDR3 protein. The table lists some 120,000 distinct CDR3 sequences, roughly 13% of them singletons. This clonotype has ten or more counts. No antigen is known for it. Germline trimming cut 6 bases from V and 8 bases from J; bases unmatched to any gene: 8. The CDR3 contains 13 residues. From germline, CDR1 is SQVTM and CDR2 ANQGSEA. Source material: blood, either unsorted or a sorted T cell fraction (not recorded which). The chain employs TRBV29-1 and TRBJ1-2, with TRBD1 identical over 11 bases. The sequence derives from a female donor with ankylosing spondylitis or in good health (not recorded which). The CDR3 sequence: CSVVGQGAWGYTF. The CDR3 coding sequence is TGCAGCGTGGTCGGACAGGGGGCGTGGGGCTACACCTTC.